This record looks at one T cell receptor beta chain sequence and its context. The antigen is unknown. This sample was included in a study of shared clonotypes between healthy human individuals. J was trimmed by 8 bases and V by 8 bases; bases with no gene match: 4. Germline assignment: CDR1 SGHTA and CDR2 FQGNSA. The CDR3 is 13 amino acids. Whole-study findings and limits: Large depth notwithstanding, sorted-subset sequencing proved incomplete by rarefaction.

Sequencing was performed with immunoSEQ multiplex PCR; in TCRdb, only in-frame clones are kept and a portion is missing. This table holds 1 million to 1.2 million clones, about 72% found once. This TCR was recovered from a man between 18 and 35 years old in good health. Some clones in this sample may be carry-over from other donors' samples. The material sequenced was memory CD4+ T cells from PBMCs. Indicated subset: CD45RA-negative fraction. J is TRBJ2-1 and V is TRBV7-2; TRBD2 aligns across 12 bases. Here the CDR3 DNA reads TGTGCCAGCGGACTAGCGGGACGGGATGAGCAGTTCTTC. Protein: CASGLAGRDEQFF.